Presented here are 2 T cell receptor beta chains from one specimen sequenced in a study of blood T cell repertoires in COVID-19. Generated by immunoSEQ multiplex PCR, the TCRdb table keeps only in-frame clones and is missing some. The table shows roughly 100,000 clones, with over 85% occurring only once. Sequenced material: peripheral blood. Receptors were obtained from a human donor with COVID-19, enrolled during active disease. The donor label of this sample is uncertain.

This chain joins TRBV10-3 and TRBJ1-2; weak D call: TRBD1 (5 bases). The CDR3 has 14 residues. Trimming left V 7 bases short and J 1 base short, with 13 bases between. Germline V gives CDR1 ENHRY, CDR2 SYGVKD. CDR3 sequence: CAITPGGDNYGYTF. CDR3 DNA: TGTGCCATCACACCTGGGGGGGATAACTATGGCTACACCTTC.

This clone is a singleton in its sample. The CDR3 DNA is TGCGCCAGCAGCTTGGAGGGCGGCCGGGGGGAGACCCAGTACTTC. It codes for CASSLEGGRGETQYF. This chain uses TRBV5-1 with TRBJ2-5; perhaps TRBD2 as D (6 bases). The germline V gene has CDR1 SGHRS and CDR2 YFSETQ. V was pared by 0 bases and J by 5 bases, with 14 bases between. This CDR3 region has 15 residues.